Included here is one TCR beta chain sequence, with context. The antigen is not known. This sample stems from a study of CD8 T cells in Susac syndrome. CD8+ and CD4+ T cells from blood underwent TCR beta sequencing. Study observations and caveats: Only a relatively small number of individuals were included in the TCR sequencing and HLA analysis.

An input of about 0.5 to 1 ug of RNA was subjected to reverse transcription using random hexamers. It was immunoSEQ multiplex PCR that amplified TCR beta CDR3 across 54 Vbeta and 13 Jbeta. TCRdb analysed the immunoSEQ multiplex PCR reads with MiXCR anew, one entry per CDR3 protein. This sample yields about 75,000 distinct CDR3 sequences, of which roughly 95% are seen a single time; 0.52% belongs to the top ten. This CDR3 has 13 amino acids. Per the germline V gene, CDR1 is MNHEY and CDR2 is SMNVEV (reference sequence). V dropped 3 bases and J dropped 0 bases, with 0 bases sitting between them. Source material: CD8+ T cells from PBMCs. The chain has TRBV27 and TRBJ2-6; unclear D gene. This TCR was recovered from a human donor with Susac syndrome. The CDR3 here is CASSFSGANVLTF. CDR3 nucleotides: TGTGCCAGCAGTTTCTCTGGGGCCAACGTCCTGACTTTC.